The present T cell receptor (beta chain) was sequenced within a study of T cell repertoires in cytomegalovirus infection. TCRdb reprocessed the reads via MiXCR and lists one record per CDR3 protein. This sample has 490,000 or so distinct CDR3 sequences, with around 11% found just once. This clonotype appeared many times. The V gene's germline CDR1 is DFQATT and CDR2 SNEGSKA (reference sequence). The CDR3 totals 17 residues. This receptor was identified in a human donor in good health (CMV status not recorded). Some clones in this sample may be carry-over from other donors' samples. The rearrangement links TRBV20-1 to TRBJ2-3; 11 bases align to TRBD2. Material: PBMCs. The CDR3 sequence: CGRPRSGRALGTDTQYF. CDR3 coding DNA: TGCGGAAGACCTCGTAGCGGGAGGGCTTTGGGCACAGATACGCAGTATTTT.